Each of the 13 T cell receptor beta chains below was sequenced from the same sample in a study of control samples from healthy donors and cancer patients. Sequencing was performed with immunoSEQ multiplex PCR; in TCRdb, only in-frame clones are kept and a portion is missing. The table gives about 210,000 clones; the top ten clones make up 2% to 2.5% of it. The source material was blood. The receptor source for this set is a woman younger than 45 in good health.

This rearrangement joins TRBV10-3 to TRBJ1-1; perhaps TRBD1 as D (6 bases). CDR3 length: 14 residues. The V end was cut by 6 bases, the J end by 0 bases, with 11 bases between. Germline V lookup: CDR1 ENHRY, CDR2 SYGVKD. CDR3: CAIRSQGLNTEAFF. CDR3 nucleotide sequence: TGTGCCATCAGATCACAGGGCCTGAACACTGAAGCTTTCTTT.

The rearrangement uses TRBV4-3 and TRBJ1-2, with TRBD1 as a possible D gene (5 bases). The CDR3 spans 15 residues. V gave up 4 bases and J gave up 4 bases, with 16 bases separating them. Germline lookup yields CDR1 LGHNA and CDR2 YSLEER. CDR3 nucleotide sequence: TGCGCCAGCAGCCCTGGGGGAGGCCGCGTCTATGGCTACACCTTC. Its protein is CASSPGGGRVYGYTF.

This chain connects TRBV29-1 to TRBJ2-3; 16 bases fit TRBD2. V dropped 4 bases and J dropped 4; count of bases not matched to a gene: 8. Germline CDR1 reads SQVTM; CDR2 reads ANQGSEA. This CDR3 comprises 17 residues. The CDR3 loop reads CSVAGTSGGVRADTQYF. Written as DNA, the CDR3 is TGCAGCGTTGCCGGGACTAGCGGGGGGGTAAGGGCAGATACGCAGTATTTT.

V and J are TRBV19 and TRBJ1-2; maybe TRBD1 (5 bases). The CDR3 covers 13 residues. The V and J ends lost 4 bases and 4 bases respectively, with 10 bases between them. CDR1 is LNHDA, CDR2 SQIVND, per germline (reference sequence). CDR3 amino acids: CASSKTASYGYTF. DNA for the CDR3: TGTGCCAGTAGTAAGACAGCTTCCTATGGCTACACCTTC.

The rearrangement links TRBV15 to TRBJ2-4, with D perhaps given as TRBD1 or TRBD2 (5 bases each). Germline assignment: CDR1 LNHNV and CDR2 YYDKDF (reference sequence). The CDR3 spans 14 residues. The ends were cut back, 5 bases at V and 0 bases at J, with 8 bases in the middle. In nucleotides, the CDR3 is TGTGCCACCAGCGAGGGGTTAGCCAAAAACATTCAGTACTTC. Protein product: CATSEGLAKNIQYF.

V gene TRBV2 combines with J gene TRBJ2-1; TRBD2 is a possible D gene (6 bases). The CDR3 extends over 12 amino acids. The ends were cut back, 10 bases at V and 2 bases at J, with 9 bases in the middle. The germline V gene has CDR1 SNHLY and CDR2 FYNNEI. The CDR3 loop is CANGGTYNEQFF. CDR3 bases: TGTGCCAACGGCGGGACCTACAATGAGCAGTTCTTC.

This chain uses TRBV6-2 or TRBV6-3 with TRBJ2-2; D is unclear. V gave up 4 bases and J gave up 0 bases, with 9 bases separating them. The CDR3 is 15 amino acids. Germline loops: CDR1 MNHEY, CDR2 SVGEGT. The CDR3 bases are TGTGCCAGCAGTTTCTCAAGGGCGAACACCGGGGAGCTGTTTTTT. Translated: CASSFSRANTGELFF.

CDR3 amino acids: CASSHTWKATGELFF. Here the CDR3 DNA reads TGTGCCAGCAGCCATACTTGGAAGGCCACCGGGGAGCTGTTTTTT. The chain couples TRBV6-2 or TRBV6-3 to TRBJ2-2; D remains unclear. The CDR3 totals 15 residues. The germline V gene encodes CDR1 MNHEY and CDR2 SVGEGT. The V end lost 6 bases, the J end lost 4 bases, and 15 bases lay between the germline ends.

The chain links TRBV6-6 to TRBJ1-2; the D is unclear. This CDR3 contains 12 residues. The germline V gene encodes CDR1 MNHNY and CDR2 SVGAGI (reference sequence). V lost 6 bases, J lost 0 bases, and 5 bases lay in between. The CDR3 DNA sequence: TGTGCCAGCAGCCTGTCTAACTATGGCTACACCTTC. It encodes CASSLSNYGYTF.

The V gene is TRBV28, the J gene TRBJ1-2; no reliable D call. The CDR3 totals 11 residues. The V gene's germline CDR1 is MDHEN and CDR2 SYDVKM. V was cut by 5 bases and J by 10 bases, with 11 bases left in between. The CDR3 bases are TGTGCCAGCAGTCCCTCCTCCCACTACACCTTC. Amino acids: CASSPSSHYTF.

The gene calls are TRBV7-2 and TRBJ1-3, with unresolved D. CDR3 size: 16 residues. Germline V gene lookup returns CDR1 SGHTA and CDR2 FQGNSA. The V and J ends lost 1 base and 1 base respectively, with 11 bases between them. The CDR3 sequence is CASSLGARVSGNTIYF. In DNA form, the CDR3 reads TGTGCCAGCAGCTTAGGGGCGAGGGTTTCTGGAAACACCATATATTTT.

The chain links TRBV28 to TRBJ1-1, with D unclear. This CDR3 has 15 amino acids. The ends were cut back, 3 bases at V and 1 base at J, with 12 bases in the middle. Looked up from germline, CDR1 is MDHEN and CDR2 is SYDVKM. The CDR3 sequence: CASSLLETGNTEAFF. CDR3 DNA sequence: TGTGCCAGCAGTTTGCTCGAGACGGGGAACACTGAAGCTTTCTTT.

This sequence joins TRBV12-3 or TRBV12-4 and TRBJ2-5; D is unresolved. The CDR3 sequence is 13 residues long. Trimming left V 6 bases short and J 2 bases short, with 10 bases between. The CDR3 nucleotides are TGTGCCAGCAGCCGGAGTACGCAAGAGACCCAGTACTTC. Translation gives CASSRSTQETQYF.